This is a list of T cell receptor beta chains from one sample in a study of cytomegalovirus exposure and HLA in healthy donors. This table comes from immunoSEQ multiplex PCR, and its TCRdb copy is limited to in-frame clones, with some not included. The sample carries nearly 200,000 clones, about 77% recorded once. Sequencing used PBMCs. The receptor set was obtained from a woman between 25 and 40 years old in good health and CMV-seropositive. Both conserved end residues are part of each CDR3. A D gene is named only where the DNA matches it firmly. Some rows have no size entry. The others give once, few or many, or a class for an expanded clone.

TRBV28	TRBD1	-	TRBJ2-1	CASTGQGKAPSYNEQFF	TGTGCCAGCACGGGACAGGGTAAAGCTCCCTCCTACAATGAGCAGTTCTTC
TRBV28	TRBD2	-	TRBJ2-1	CGTLREGYPYNEQFF	TGTGGCACACTCCGGGAGGGATATCCCTACAATGAGCAGTTCTTC
TRBV18	TRBD2	-	TRBJ2-7	CASSPREGTYEQYF	TGTGCCAGCTCACCACGGGAGGGAACCTACGAGCAGTACTTC
TRBV5-5	-	once	TRBJ1-5	CASSLVGGHDQPQHF	TGTGCCAGCAGCTTGGTTGGGGGACATGATCAGCCCCAGCATTTT
TRBV7-6	TRBD2	-	TRBJ2-1	CASSYLAGRRGDEQFF	TGTGCCAGCAGCTACCTAGCGGGACGCCGAGGGGATGAGCAGTTCTTC
TRBV5-4	TRBD2	-	TRBJ2-7	CASSQGLAGGMGEQYF	TGTGCCAGCAGCCAGGGACTAGCGGGGGGTATGGGCGAGCAGTACTTC
TRBV2	-	-	TRBJ2-3	CASRSPTGEGTDTQYF	TGTGCCAGCAGAAGCCCTACAGGGGAGGGCACAGATACGCAGTATTTT
TRBV29-1	-	-	TRBJ2-7	CSVGREETLSYEQYF	TGCAGCGTTGGGAGAGAGGAGACCCTCTCCTACGAGCAGTACTTC
TRBV7-2	TRBD1	-	TRBJ2-1	CASSLDRENEQFF	TGTGCCAGCAGCCTCGACAGGGAGAATGAGCAGTTCTTC
TRBV28	-	-	TRBJ2-7	CASHVSGDPYEQYF	TGTGCCAGCCACGTCTCAGGGGACCCCTACGAGCAGTACTTC